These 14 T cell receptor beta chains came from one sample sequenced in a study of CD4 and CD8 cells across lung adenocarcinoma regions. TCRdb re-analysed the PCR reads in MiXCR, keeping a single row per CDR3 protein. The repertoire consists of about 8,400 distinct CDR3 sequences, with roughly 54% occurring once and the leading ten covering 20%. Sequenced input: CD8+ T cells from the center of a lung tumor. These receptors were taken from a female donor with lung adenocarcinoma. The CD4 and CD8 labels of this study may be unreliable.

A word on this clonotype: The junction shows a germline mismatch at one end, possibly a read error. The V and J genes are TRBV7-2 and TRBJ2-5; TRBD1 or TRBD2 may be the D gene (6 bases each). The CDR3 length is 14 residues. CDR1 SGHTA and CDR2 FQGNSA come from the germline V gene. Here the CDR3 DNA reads TGTGCCGCTGCCGGGGGCCGCAGCCAAGATACCCAGTACTTC. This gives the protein CAAAGGRSQDTQYF.

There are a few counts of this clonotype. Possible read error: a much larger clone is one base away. The CDR3, as DNA: TGTGCCAGCTCCCAAGATATTCAAGAGACCCAGTTCTTC. Encoded protein: CASSQDIQETQFF. The J gene is TRBJ2-1, the V gene TRBV18; D gene ambiguous. V was cut by 6 bases and J by 13 bases, with 19 bases left in between. There are 13 residues in the CDR3. In germline, CDR1 is KGHSH, CDR2 LQKENI.

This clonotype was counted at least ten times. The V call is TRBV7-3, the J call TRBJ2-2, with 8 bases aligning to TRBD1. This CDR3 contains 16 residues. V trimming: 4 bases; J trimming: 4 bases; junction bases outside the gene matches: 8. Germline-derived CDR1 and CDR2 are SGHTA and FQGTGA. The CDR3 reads CASSSGTGAGTGELFF. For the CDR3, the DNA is TGTGCCAGCAGCTCTGGGACAGGTGCCGGCACCGGGGAGCTGTTTTTT.

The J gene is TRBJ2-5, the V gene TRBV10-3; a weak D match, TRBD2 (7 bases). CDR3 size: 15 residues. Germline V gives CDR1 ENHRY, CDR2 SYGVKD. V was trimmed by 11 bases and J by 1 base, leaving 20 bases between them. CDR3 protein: CAGGDGGGGQETQYF. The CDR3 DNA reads TGTGCCGGGGGGGACGGGGGCGGTGGCCAAGAGACCCAGTACTTC.

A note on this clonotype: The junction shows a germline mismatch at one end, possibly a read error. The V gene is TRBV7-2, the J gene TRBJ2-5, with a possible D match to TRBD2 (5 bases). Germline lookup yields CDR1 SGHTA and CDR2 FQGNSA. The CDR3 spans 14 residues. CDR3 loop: CASSPRPGEETQTF. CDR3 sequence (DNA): TGTGCCAGCAGCCCCCGGCCCGGGGAAGAGACCCAGACCTTC.

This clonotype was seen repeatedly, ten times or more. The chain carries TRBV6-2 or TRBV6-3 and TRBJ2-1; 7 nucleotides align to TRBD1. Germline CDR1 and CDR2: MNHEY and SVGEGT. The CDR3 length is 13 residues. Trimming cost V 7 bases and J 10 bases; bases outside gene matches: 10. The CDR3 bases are TGTGCCAGCACCCGTAGACAGGGCCACGAGCAGTTCTTC. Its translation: CASTRRQGHEQFF.

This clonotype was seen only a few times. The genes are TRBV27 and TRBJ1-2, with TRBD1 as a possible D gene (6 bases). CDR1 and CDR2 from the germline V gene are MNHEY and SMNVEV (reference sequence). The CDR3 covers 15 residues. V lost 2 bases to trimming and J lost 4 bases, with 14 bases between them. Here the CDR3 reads CASSLRRTGLYGYTF. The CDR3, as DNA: TGTGCCAGCAGTTTAAGGAGAACAGGGCTCTATGGCTACACCTTC.

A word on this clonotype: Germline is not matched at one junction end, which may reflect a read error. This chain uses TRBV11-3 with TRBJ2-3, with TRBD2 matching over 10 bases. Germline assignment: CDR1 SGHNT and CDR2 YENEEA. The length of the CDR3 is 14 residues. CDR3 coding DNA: TGTGCGGGCAGCGGGGGGGGAGTCACAGATACGCAGTACTTT. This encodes CAGSGGGVTDTQYF.

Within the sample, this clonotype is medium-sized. CDR3 region: CASSASGGGQFF. DNA of the CDR3: TGCGCCAGCAGTGCTAGCGGGGGGGGGCAGTTCTTC. The rearrangement joins TRBV10-1 to TRBJ2-1; 12 nucleotides agree with TRBD2. The CDR3 is 12 residues long. After removal of 4 bases from V and 12 bases from J, the junction contained 1 base not matched to a gene. Germline V gene data show CDR1 as WNHNN and CDR2 as SYGVQD (reference sequence).

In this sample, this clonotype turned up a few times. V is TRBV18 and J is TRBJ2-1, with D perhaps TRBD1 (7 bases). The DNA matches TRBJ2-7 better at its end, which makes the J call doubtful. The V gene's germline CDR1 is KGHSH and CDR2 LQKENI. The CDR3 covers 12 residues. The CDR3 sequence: CASSQGAGEQYF. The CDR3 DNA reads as TGTGCCAGCTCACAGGGGGCGGGGGAGCAGTACTTC.

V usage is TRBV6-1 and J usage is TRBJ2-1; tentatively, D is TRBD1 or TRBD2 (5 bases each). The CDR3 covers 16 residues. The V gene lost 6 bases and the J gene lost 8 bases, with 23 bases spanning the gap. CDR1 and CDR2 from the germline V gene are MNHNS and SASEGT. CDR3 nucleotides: TGTGCCAGCAGGTCAGGGACGGCAGAGAGCAACGATGAGCAGTTCTTC. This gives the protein CASRSGTAESNDEQFF.

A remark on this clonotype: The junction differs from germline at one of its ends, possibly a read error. The CDR3 loop is CASSLAGRGSYDAQYF. CDR3 DNA: TGTGCCAGCAGCTTAGCAGGCAGGGGTTCGTACGATGCGCAGTATTTC. The rearrangement joins TRBV7-9 to TRBJ2-3; TRBD1 might be the D (6 bases). The CDR3 covers 16 residues. CDR1 SEHNR and CDR2 FQNEAQ come from the germline V gene (reference sequence).

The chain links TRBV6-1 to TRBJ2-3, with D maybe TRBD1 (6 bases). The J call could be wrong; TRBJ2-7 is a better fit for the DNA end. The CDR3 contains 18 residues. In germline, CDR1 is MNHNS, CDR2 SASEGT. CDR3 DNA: TGTGCCAGCAGTACGCTGAGGACAGTGCCTGGGGCCAACGATGCGCAGTACTTC. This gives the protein CASSTLRTVPGANDAQYF.

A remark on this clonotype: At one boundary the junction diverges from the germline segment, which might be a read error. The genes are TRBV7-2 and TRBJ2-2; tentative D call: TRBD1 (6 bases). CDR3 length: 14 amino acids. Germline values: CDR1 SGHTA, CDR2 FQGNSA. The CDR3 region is CASKVGANNREQFF. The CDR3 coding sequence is TGTGCCAGCAAAGTCGGGGCCAACAACAGGGAGCAGTTTTTC.